This entry lists 27 T cell receptor beta chains sequenced from one sample in a study of blood T cell repertoires in COVID-19. Assay used: immunoSEQ multiplex PCR; TCRdb lists only in-frame clones, some missing. This sample carries over 200,000 clones, around 88% of them seen once, and the ten largest clones take roughly 8.8%. The specimen was peripheral blood. Every receptor here comes from a man aged 40-55 years with active or convalescent COVID-19.

V gene TRBV6-1 combines with J gene TRBJ2-1; 9 bases are a match to TRBD2. The CDR3 is 16 amino acids. V gave up 2 bases and J gave up 8 bases; unmatched junction bases: 10. Germline V CDR1 and CDR2: MNHNS, SASEGT. CDR3 nucleotide sequence: TGTGCCAGCAGTGAAATTGGGGGACTAGCTCGGGATGAGCAGTTCTTC. Its protein product is CASSEIGGLARDEQFF.

V usage is TRBV4-3 and J usage is TRBJ1-1, with a tentative D call TRBD1 (6 bases). V lost 2 bases and J 7 bases, leaving 14 bases between the germline ends. This CDR3 has 14 amino acids. Germline CDR1 and CDR2: LGHNA and YSLEER. CDR3 DNA sequence: TGCGCCAGCAGCCAACAAAGGGGGTTTGGTGAAGCTTTCTTT. Translated: CASSQQRGFGEAFF.

The rearrangement uses TRBV6-5 and TRBJ2-7, with TRBD2 matching over 12 bases. Germline assignment: CDR1 MNHEY and CDR2 SVGAGI. The ends lost 6 bases at V and 0 bases at J; junction bases unmatched: 3. This CDR3 is 15 amino acids long. CDR3 amino acids: CASSKLAGGSYEQYF. The CDR3 DNA is TGTGCCAGCAGCAAACTAGCGGGAGGCTCCTACGAGCAGTACTTC.

The V gene is TRBV5-1, the J gene TRBJ1-3; possibly TRBD1 for D (6 bases). In germline, CDR1 is SGHRS, CDR2 YFSETQ. The germline V and J ends were trimmed by 2 bases and 0 bases, with 9 bases remaining between them. The CDR3 consists of 15 residues. The CDR3 sequence: CASSFQTGSGNTIYF. Here the CDR3 DNA reads TGCGCCAGCAGCTTCCAGACAGGCTCTGGAAACACCATATATTTT. Complete variable domain (other parts from reference TRBV5-1 and TRBJ1-3): KAGVTQTPRYLIKTRGQQVTLSCSPISGHRSVSWYQQTPGQGLQFLFEYFSETQRNKGNFPGRFSGRQFSNSRSEMNVSTLELGDSALYLCASSFQTGSGNTIYFGEGSWLTVV.

This chain links TRBV29-1 with TRBJ1-1; a weak D match, TRBD1 (5 bases). CDR1 is SQVTM, CDR2 ANQGSEA, per germline. Trimming shortened V by 6 bases and J by 1 base, and 15 bases separated the two germline ends. The CDR3 extends over 14 amino acids. CDR3 sequence (DNA): TGCAGCGTACCACAACAGGAGTGGAACACTGAAGCTTTCTTT. It specifies CSVPQQEWNTEAFF. The full variable domain, its missing parts supplied by reference TRBV29-1 and TRBJ1-1, is SAVISQKPSRDICQRGTSLTIQCQVDSQVTMMFWYRQQPGQSLTLIATANQGSEATYESGFVIDKFPISRPNLTFSTLTVSNMSPEDSSIYLCSVPQQEWNTEAFFGQGTRLTVV.

The rearrangement links TRBV4-2 to TRBJ2-1; tentatively, D is TRBD2 (7 bases). Trimming took off 0 bases at V and 2 bases at J, with 17 bases between the two ends. CDR3 length equals 18 residues. Germline values: CDR1 LGHNA, CDR2 YNFKEQ. The CDR3 bases are TGTGCCAGCAGCCAAGACTACTCCGGGGGGCCGGCCTACAATGAGCAGTTCTTC. Residues: CASSQDYSGGPAYNEQFF.

The chain carries TRBV6-5 and TRBJ1-5; no reliable D call. Germline V gene sequence: CDR1 MNHEY, CDR2 SVGAGI. Between the trimmed V and J ends, which lost 6 bases and 0 bases, there was a span of 9 bases. There are 14 residues in the CDR3. CDR3 residues: CASSPQDSNQPQHF. In DNA, the CDR3 is TGTGCCAGCAGCCCACAAGATAGCAATCAGCCCCAGCATTTT.

This clone has just a few counts. The V gene is TRBV13, the J gene TRBJ2-7; D is possibly TRBD2 (5 bases). Germline CDR1 and CDR2: PRHDT and FYEKMQ (reference sequence). The ends were cut back, 5 bases at V and 3 bases at J, with 20 bases in the middle. The CDR3 has 16 residues. The CDR3 DNA follows: TGTGCCAGCAGCCCGAGGGTAGCCTTCCTCGACTACGAGCAGTACTTC. Its translation: CASSPRVAFLDYEQYF.

The rearrangement joins TRBV18 to TRBJ2-7; a weak D match, TRBD1 (6 bases). The CDR3 sequence is 13 residues long. Germline V gives CDR1 KGHSH, CDR2 LQKENI. The V gene lost 4 bases and the J gene lost 3 bases, with 10 bases spanning the gap. The DNA for the CDR3 is TGTGCCAGCTCACTTAGACAGGACTACGAGCAGTACTTC. Protein: CASSLRQDYEQYF.

The chain is built from TRBV11-2 and TRBJ1-5, with no clear D. The CDR3 is 14 amino acids. Per germline, CDR1 SGHAT and CDR2 FQNNGV. Trimming removed 5 bases at V and 6 bases at J, with 14 bases between. The CDR3 loop is CASSPGVIGQPQHF. The CDR3 region has the DNA TGTGCCAGCAGCCCCGGGGTTATCGGTCAGCCCCAGCATTTT.

The genes are TRBV5-1 and TRBJ2-7; no definite D call. The CDR3 sequence is 13 residues long. V was clipped by 6 bases and J by 0 bases, with 10 bases between them. Per the germline V gene, CDR1 is SGHRS and CDR2 is YFSETQ. CDR3 protein: CASNEDNSYEQYF. The DNA for the CDR3 is TGCGCCAGCAATGAAGACAACTCCTACGAGCAGTACTTC.

The chain joins TRBV12-5 to TRBJ2-7; 9 positions match TRBD1. Per germline, CDR1 LGHNT and CDR2 FRNRAP. V dropped 3 bases and J dropped 4; count of bases not matched to a gene: 4. The CDR3 length is 14 residues. CDR3 loop: CASGFWGQGYEQYF. CDR3 DNA sequence: TGTGCTAGTGGTTTCTGGGGACAGGGTTACGAGCAGTACTTC.

In its sample, this clone was seen a few times. Other DNA sequences in this sample translate to the same CDR3. J is TRBJ1-1 and V is TRBV5-1, with a tentative D call TRBD1 (6 bases). Germline values: CDR1 SGHRS, CDR2 YFSETQ. The germline V and J ends were trimmed by 4 bases and 1 base, with 8 bases remaining between them. The CDR3 spans 13 residues. The CDR3: CASSPGQNTEAFF. The DNA for the CDR3 is TGCGCCAGCAGCCCGGGACAGAACACTGAAGCTTTCTTT.

This clone was counted a single time. This rearrangement joins TRBV14 to TRBJ2-7; a weak D match, TRBD1 (6 bases). Germline values: CDR1 SGHDN, CDR2 FVKESK. Between the trimmed V and J ends, which lost 2 bases and 6 bases, there was a span of 14 bases. The CDR3 runs 14 residues. The CDR3 sequence is CASSQNREKGEQYF. The CDR3 bases are TGTGCCAGCAGCCAAAACAGGGAAAAAGGCGAGCAGTACTTC.

The V and J genes are TRBV27 and TRBJ2-7, with unresolved D. The CDR3 extends over 13 amino acids. V lost 3 bases and J lost 2, with 8 bases in between. The germline V gene encodes CDR1 MNHEY and CDR2 SMNVEV (reference sequence). The CDR3 spells CASSLAPTYEQYF. The CDR3 bases are TGTGCCAGCAGTTTGGCCCCAACCTACGAGCAGTACTTC.

This chain joins TRBV5-1 and TRBJ1-2, with TRBD1 identical over 7 bases. Per germline, CDR1 SGHRS and CDR2 YFSETQ. Trimming at V came to 4 bases and at J to 6 bases, leaving 6 bases not matched to a gene. The CDR3 is made up of 13 amino acids. This CDR3 reads CASSPGQFDGYTF. The CDR3 DNA is TGCGCCAGCAGCCCGGGACAGTTTGATGGCTACACCTTC. Filled out from reference TRBV5-1 and TRBJ1-2, the complete variable domain reads KAGVTQTPRYLIKTRGQQVTLSCSPISGHRSVSWYQQTPGQGLQFLFEYFSETQRNKGNFPGRFSGRQFSNSRSEMNVSTLELGDSALYLCASSPGQFDGYTFGSGTRLTVV.

The chain combines TRBV18 with TRBJ1-2, with TRBD1 matching over 7 bases. V lost 2 bases, J lost 5 bases, and 14 bases stayed unmatched. The CDR3 runs to 17 residues. Germline V lookup: CDR1 KGHSH, CDR2 LQKENI. CDR3 sequence reads: CASSPGLQAPGGYGYTF. DNA of the CDR3: TGTGCCAGCTCACCAGGGTTGCAGGCCCCAGGGGGTTATGGCTACACCTTC.

The chain recombines TRBV7-9 with TRBJ2-3; a weak D match, TRBD2 (7 bases). Germline V CDR1 and CDR2: SEHNR, FQNEAQ (reference sequence). The germline V and J ends were trimmed by 10 bases and 1 base, with 15 bases remaining between them. This CDR3 region has 14 residues. The CDR3 spells CAISRGAGTDTQYF. CDR3 nucleotides: TGTGCCATTAGTCGGGGGGCCGGCACAGATACGCAGTATTTT.

Comments on this clone: At the DNA level, this CDR3 is encoded by other sequences in the same sample as well. DNA for the CDR3: TGTGCCAGCTCACCACCGGGCAGGGGAGATACGCAGTATTTT. Its translation is CASSPPGRGDTQYF. V usage is TRBV18 and J usage is TRBJ2-3; D perhaps matches TRBD1 (6 bases). Per the germline V gene, CDR1 is KGHSH and CDR2 is LQKENI. The CDR3 has 14 residues. Trimming took off 0 bases at V and 5 bases at J, with 9 bases between the two ends. Variable domain in full (rest from reference TRBV18 and TRBJ2-3): NAGVMQNPRHLVRRRGQEARLRCSPMKGHSHVYWYRQLPEEGLKFMVYLQKENIIDESGMPKERFSAEFPKEGPSILRIQQVVRGDSAAYFCASSPPGRGDTQYFGPGTRLTVL.

The rearrangement uses TRBV23-1 and TRBJ2-7; 9 nucleotides match TRBD1. TRBV23-1 is recorded as an ORF, its role being uncertain. V shed 0 bases, J shed 1 base, and the junction held 7 bases outside the gene matches. The CDR3 runs 17 residues. The CDR3 DNA follows: TGCGCCAGCAGTCAATCGGAACAGGGGGCCCGTTCCTACGAGCAGTACTTC. Amino acid sequence: CASSQSEQGARSYEQYF.

This chain links TRBV5-5 with TRBJ2-5, with D tentatively TRBD1 (6 bases). The CDR3 length is 15 residues. Per germline, CDR1 SGHKS and CDR2 YYEKEE (reference sequence). V was clipped by 6 bases and J by 3 bases, with 18 bases between them. The CDR3 here is CASTRGRTPEETQYF. CDR3 DNA sequence: TGTGCCAGCACCAGGGGACGGACTCCAGAAGAGACCCAGTACTTC.

This clone occurred a few times. This rearrangement joins TRBV6-5 to TRBJ1-3, with a tentative D call TRBD1 (6 bases). CDR1 and CDR2 (germline): MNHEY, SVGAGI. Trimming took 7 bases from V and 4 from J, leaving 17 bases between them. CDR3 size: 15 residues. The CDR3 DNA follows: TGTGCCAGCACGGAGACAGGCCCCAGGGGAAACACCATATATTTT. This translates into CASTETGPRGNTIYF.

This chain links TRBV5-1 with TRBJ1-1, with D unclear. The germline CDR1 and CDR2 sequences are SGHRS and YFSETQ. Trimming removed 1 base from V and 5 bases from J, with 9 bases in between. The CDR3 has 13 amino acids. Written as DNA, the CDR3 is TGCGCCAGCAGCTTGAACGTCCGGACTGAAGCTTTCTTT. Translating gives CASSLNVRTEAFF.

J is TRBJ1-1 and V is TRBV10-3, with 10 nucleotides matching TRBD1. The CDR3 consists of 13 residues. Per germline, CDR1 ENHRY and CDR2 SYGVKD. V lost 6 bases to trimming and J lost 7 bases; unmatched junction nucleotides: 5. The DNA of the CDR3 is TGTGCCATCAGGCCGGGACAGGGGAGTGAAGCTTTCTTT. It specifies CAIRPGQGSEAFF.

This chain uses TRBV9 with TRBJ2-2; 7 nucleotides match TRBD1. V trimming: 4 bases; J trimming: 6 bases; junction bases outside the gene matches: 12. The CDR3 spans 16 residues. CDR1 and CDR2 (germline): SGDLS, YYNGEE. This chain's CDR3 is CASSPFPGQVAGELFF. CDR3 DNA sequence: TGTGCCAGCAGCCCCTTTCCCGGACAGGTCGCCGGGGAGCTGTTTTTT.

The chain joins TRBV10-3 to TRBJ2-5; D unclear. V dropped 4 bases and J dropped 5 bases, with 11 bases sitting between them. The CDR3 runs to 13 residues. Germline V CDR1 and CDR2: ENHRY, SYGVKD. The CDR3 DNA sequence: TGTGCCATCAGTGCCCAGGCGTTTGAGACCCAGTACTTC. Protein sequence: CAISAQAFETQYF.

This clone was detected a few times. V and J are TRBV7-2 and TRBJ2-2, with unresolved D. Germline V lookup: CDR1 SGHTA, CDR2 FQGNSA. This CDR3 has 17 amino acids. V was clipped by 5 bases and J by 4 bases, with 20 bases between them. The CDR3 DNA reads as TGTGCCAGCAGCCCACATCTAACAACAGTCTTCACCGGGGAGCTGTTTTTT. This translates into CASSPHLTTVFTGELFF.